The clone carrying this T cell receptor beta chain was seen a few times. Its antigen is unknown. Produced via immunoSEQ multiplex PCR; TCRdb's table is partial and in-frame only. This sample has approximately 130,000 clones, with approximately 90% found just once. A history of autoimmune disease or systemic immunosuppression excluded patients. Per the germline V gene, CDR1 is KGHSH and CDR2 is LQKENI. The V and J ends lost 0 bases and 5 bases, in that order; junction bases with no gene match: 3. The CDR3 extends over 15 amino acids. The entry originates in a study of OX40 agonist ivuxolimab in advanced cancers. Study outcomes and limitations: Partial responders treated at 0.1-3.0 mg/kg exhibited clonal expansion among the lowest measured. Dose levels from 0.1 to 3.0 mg/kg saw CD4+ and CD8+ blood T cells expand clonally by week 6. Antigen specificity remained undetermined for the expanded peripheral T cells.

Specimen: CD4+ or CD8+ T cells sorted from blood, collected in a trial of the OX40 agonist ivuxolimab. The receptor was derived from an adult with an advanced solid tumor such as melanoma, head and neck, liver or kidney cancer. This sequence joins TRBV18 and TRBJ2-2; the match to TRBD1 covers 7 bases. The DNA for the CDR3 is TGTGCCAGCTCACCACCCCCAGGGGGTACCGGGGAGCTGTTTTTT. Translation gives CASSPPPGGTGELFF.